These T cell receptor beta chains were read from a single sample in a study of regulatory T cells in long-lasting Graves disease. TCRdb analysed the multiplex PCR reads with MiXCR anew, one entry per CDR3 protein. The repertoire includes roughly 560,000 distinct CDR3 sequences, about 15% of them detected once, and roughly 25% sits in the top ten. These data were likewise used in another study, on T cells in Graves' hyperthyroidism and ophthalmopathy.

The sample was peripheral blood mononuclear cells (PBMCs), taken at new diagnosis, from a patient treated with antithyroid drugs. Receptor source: a woman between 40 and 65 years old with Graves disease. Each CDR3 is given with its conserved first and last residue. D genes are given only for firm matches. Clone size appears in some rows only: once, few, many, or a class for an expanded clone.

>many|TRBV11-2|NA|TRBJ2-3
TGTGCCAGCAGCTCTTGGACGGAGACAGATACGCAGTATTTT
CASSSWTETDTQYF
>few|TRBV6-2/TRBV6-3|NA|TRBJ2-7
TGTGCCAGCAGCGGCGGCAGGAGCACCTACGAGCAGTACTTC
CASSGGRSTYEQYF
>NA|TRBV6-2/TRBV6-3|NA|TRBJ1-1
TGTGCCAGCAGTGAAACGTGGGTGGTGGGCACTGAAGCTTTCTTT
CASSETWVVGTEAFF
>NA|TRBV6-1|NA|TRBJ1-2
TGTGCCATTACGGGGGCGGACTATGGCTACACCTTC
CAITGADYGYTF
>many|TRBV11-2|NA|TRBJ1-1
TGTGCCAGCAGCTTTCTCGAGGGTGAAGCTTTCTTT
CASSFLEGEAFF
>few|TRBV7-9|TRBD1|TRBJ1-5
TGTGCCAGCAGCTTAGCCGGGACAGATAATCAGCCCCAGCATTTT
CASSLAGTDNQPQHF
>NA|TRBV29-1|NA|TRBJ1-1
TGCAGCGTTGAAGATCGGTCACTAGGAGCTTTCTTT
CSVEDRSLGAFF
>once|TRBV12-5|TRBD1|TRBJ1-2
TGTGCTAGTGGTCTCCCGCCCCGACAGGGGTGGCTGTCTGGCTACACCTTC
CASGLPPRQGWLSGYTF
>many|TRBV5-5|NA|TRBJ1-5
TGTGCCAGCAGCTTTGAAGCTGTAGCAGGGTATCAGCCCCAGCATTTT
CASSFEAVAGYQPQHF
>many|TRBV13|NA|TRBJ2-1
TGTGCCAGCAGCTTAGAACTGGGTAACAGAGACTCCTACAATGAGCAGTTCTTC
CASSLELGNRDSYNEQFF
>few|TRBV7-9|TRBD1|TRBJ1-6
TGTGCCAGTGGGGGACAGGCAACCTATAATTCACCCCTCCACTTT
CASGGQATYNSPLHF
>NA|TRBV29-1|NA|TRBJ2-1
TGCAGCGTGTGGTTAGGGCGGAAGGGCAATGAGCAGTTCTTC
CSVWLGRKGNEQFF
>NA|TRBV30|NA|TRBJ2-2
TGTGCCTGGAGTCCGCCGGCTAGCGTTGGCACCGGGGAGCTGTTTTTT
CAWSPPASVGTGELFF
>many|TRBV10-3|NA|TRBJ2-1
TGTGCCATCAGTGAGTCCCCGGACGGGATTTACAATGAGCAGTTCTTC
CAISESPDGIYNEQFF
>few|TRBV7-9|TRBD1|TRBJ1-3
TGTGCCAGCAGCCCCCGGGACAGAAATAAAAACACCATATATTTT
CASSPRDRNKNTIYF
>NA|TRBV28|NA|TRBJ2-1
TGTGCCAGCAGTCCGCAGGGAGGCAGGAGGGCCGGTCCGAACTCCTACAATGAGCAGTTCTTC
CASSPQGGRRAGPNSYNEQFF
>NA|TRBV5-1|TRBD1|TRBJ2-6
TGCGCCAGCAGTCGACAGGGTACCTCTGGGGCCAACGTCCTGACTTTC
CASSRQGTSGANVLTF
>NA|TRBV5-6|NA|TRBJ2-3
TGTGCCAGCAGCGACACTCGCAACAGGGTGCCAGGCACAGATACGCAGTATTTT
CASSDTRNRVPGTDTQYF
>many|TRBV4-1|NA|TRBJ2-5
TGCGCCAGCAGCCAAGACGATAGCGGCCAAGAGACCCAGTACTTC
CASSQDDSGQETQYF
>many|TRBV20-1|NA|TRBJ1-5
TGCAGTGCTAGAGATGGAGGGGTCGCTCAGCCCCAGCATTTT
CSARDGGVAQPQHF
>many|TRBV10-1|NA|TRBJ1-1
TGCGCCAGCAGGTTCAGGTGGAACACTGAAGCTTTCTTT
CASRFRWNTEAFF
>few|TRBV4-1|NA|TRBJ2-2
TGCGCCAGCAGGGATTCGGGACTCTACACCGGGGAGCTGTTTTTT
CASRDSGLYTGELFF